This T cell receptor (beta chain) was sequenced during a study of T cells in Graves' hyperthyroidism and ophthalmopathy. Findings and limits, study-wide: Most thyroid clonotypes that were expanded above 0.001 also turned up in blood.

This clonotype was recorded many times. Its antigen remains unknown. Trimming stripped 5 bases from V and 7 bases from J, with 18 bases between. Germline V gene lookup returns CDR1 SGHTA and CDR2 FQGNSA. The CDR3 consists of 14 residues. Exclusions: uncontrolled infection, other autoimmune disease, pregnancy, lactation. Fresh peripheral blood, more than 8 ml of it, supplied the PBMCs. Amplified TCR beta CDR3 regions came from RNA transcripts. The HTBI set primed first-round TCR CDR3 RT-PCR. TCRdb fed the multiplex PCR reads into MiXCR, producing one record per CDR3 protein. The table has a few hundred thousand distinct CDR3 sequences, roughly 14% seen once.

Source material: blood. The V call is TRBV7-2, the J call TRBJ2-7; TRBD2 is a possible D gene (6 bases). The TCR was taken from a woman in her 30s with Graves' hyperthyroidism. CDR3 nucleotide sequence: TGTGCCAGCAGCCCGCGGGCGGGGACGAGGGAGCAGTACTTC. Translating gives CASSPRAGTREQYF. The full variable domain, with the rest looked up from reference TRBV7-2 and TRBJ2-7, is GAGVSQSPSNKVTEKGKDVELRCDPISGHTALYWYRQSLGQGLEFLIYFQGNSAPDKSGLPSDRFSAERTGGSVSTLTIQRTQQEDSAVYLCASSPRAGTREQYFGPGTRLTVT.